The 7 T cell receptor beta chains presented below share a single source sample, sequenced in a study of kidney transplant recipient with SARS-CoV-2 infection (dated by TCRdb to the early 2020s). The time point label for this specimen denotes: pre-pandemic baseline sample and day 111 after first positive SARS-CoV-2 test. The sequencer was an Illumina MiSeq. TCRdb handled the public reads itself, with Q25 trimming in fastp and clone calling in MiXCR, and kept productive beta chains. Each CDR3 protein gets just one entry, which takes the most common genes and DNA from the rows behind it. This sample holds 200,000 to 300,000 distinct CDR3 sequences; about 30% were observed only once. The ten largest clones represent almost 7.5% of the sample. The material sequenced was a blood sample, taken at baseline and between days 110 and 120 from a kidney transplant recipient. These receptors were obtained from a male patient aged 25-45 years who had COVID-19 and was a kidney transplant recipient. Some T cells present after a transplant may be cells of the graft donor.

This clonotype was seen many times. CDR3 nucleotides: TGCGCCAGCAGCCAAGGGTCAGGACGTCGAAAGACCTATGGCTACACCTTC. Residues: CASSQGSGRRKTYGYTF. This sequence joins TRBV4-3 and TRBJ1-2, with D uncertain. V was shortened by 1 base and J by 4 bases, with 19 bases between the two germline ends. Germline V lookup: CDR1 LGHNA, CDR2 YSLEER. This CDR3 is built from 17 residues.

On this clonotype itself: Germline and junction disagree at one end, which may indicate a read error. The chain couples TRBV13 to TRBJ2-6; D is ambiguous. This CDR3 contains 18 residues. Germline lookup yields CDR1 PRHDT and CDR2 FYEKMQ (reference sequence). This CDR3 is CASSSDELSTKSGQRPDF. The DNA for the CDR3 is TGTGCCAGCAGCAGCGATGAGCTGAGTACAAAGTCGGGCCAACGTCCTGACTTC.

This clonotype was detected ten times or more. The chain employs TRBV16 and TRBJ1-2, with D unresolved. This CDR3 is 17 amino acids long. Germline V gene lookup returns CDR1 KGHSY and CDR2 FQNENV. Deletions cut 5 bases from V and 4 bases from J, with 23 bases between. CDR3 amino acids: CASSMGLVVRKTYGYTF. CDR3 nucleotide sequence: TGTGCCAGCAGCATGGGTTTGGTCGTTAGAAAGACCTATGGCTACACCTTC.

In this sample, this clonotype turned up once. A single base separates this from a much larger clone, so it may be a read error. The V call is TRBV2, the J call TRBJ1-4; D may be TRBD1 (6 bases). This CDR3 is built from 13 residues. Germline CDR1 and CDR2: SNHLY and FYNNEI. DNA of the CDR3: TGTACCAGCAGGAGGGGGTCTAATGAAAAACTGTTTTTT. Its protein product is CTSRRGSNEKLFF.

There are many counts of this clonotype. The V gene is TRBV7-8, the J gene TRBJ1-2, with 7 bases aligning to TRBD1. V was pared by 5 bases and J by 0 bases, with 3 bases of the junction left unmatched. CDR3 length: 14 amino acids. Looked up from germline, CDR1 is SGHVS and CDR2 is FQNEAQ. CDR3 bases: TGTGCCAGCAGCCCGGGACAGACTAACTATGGCTACACCTTC. The encoded protein is CASSPGQTNYGYTF.

This clonotype has a count of ten or more. The rearrangement joins TRBV7-2 to TRBJ1-1; D may be TRBD1 (5 bases). V lost 4 bases to trimming and J lost 0 bases, with 12 bases between them. The CDR3 spans 15 residues. Germline CDR1 and CDR2: SGHTA and FQGNSA. The CDR3 region is CASSSRDPLNTEAFF. In DNA, the CDR3 is TGTGCCAGCAGCTCCCGGGACCCATTGAACACTGAAGCTTTCTTT.

On this clonotype: This clone may be a read error of a much larger clone one base away. The CDR3 carries no conserved terminal phenylalanine or tryptophan, so it likely arises from a read error. In DNA, the CDR3 is TGTGCCACCAGTGACTCCGGGACAGGGGGCGAGCAGTACCTC. It codes for CATSDSGTGGEQYL. The chain joins TRBV24-1 to TRBJ2-4; 11 positions match TRBD1. The better agreement between TRBJ2-7 and the DNA end casts doubt on the J call. The CDR3 spans 14 residues. Germline V lookup: CDR1 KGHDR, CDR2 SFDVKD.